Reported below is one T cell receptor beta chain. Study processing details: Scientists estimated how many nucleated cells there were by amplifying reference gene primers. The assay was immunoSEQ multiplex PCR, and TCRdb's table has in-frame clones only and misses some. V and J calls and clone size follow that table, whereas D and trimming were derived from the DNA. The table lists 35,000 to 50,000 clones, approximately 90% of them singletons. Germline V gene sequence: CDR1 SGHRS, CDR2 YFSETQ. With 0 bases removed from V and 2 bases from J, the gap between germline ends came to 7 bases. CDR3 length: 14 residues. The data derive from a study of blood T cell repertoires in COVID-19. Overall study context: Both acute and convalescent COVID-19 samples were obtained from the United States, Italy and Spain. Sources were T cells, B-cell-depleted T cells, or PBMCs; the material itself was cDNA or gDNA.

The chain joins TRBV5-1 to TRBJ2-3; D is ambiguous. This TCR derives from a man in his 70s with active COVID-19. The sequencing input was peripheral blood. The chain's CDR3 is CASSLGALTDTQYF. The CDR3 DNA reads as TGCGCCAGCAGCTTGGGGGCCCTCACAGATACGCAGTATTTT.